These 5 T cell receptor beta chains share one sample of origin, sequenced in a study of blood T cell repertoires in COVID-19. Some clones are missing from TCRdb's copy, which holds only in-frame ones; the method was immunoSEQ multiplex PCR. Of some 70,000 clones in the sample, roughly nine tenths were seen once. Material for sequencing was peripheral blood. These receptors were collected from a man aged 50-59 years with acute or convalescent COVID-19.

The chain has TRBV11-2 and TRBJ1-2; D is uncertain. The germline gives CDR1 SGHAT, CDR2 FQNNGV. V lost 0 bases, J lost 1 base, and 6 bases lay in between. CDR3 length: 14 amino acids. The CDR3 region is CASSLDRGNYGYTF. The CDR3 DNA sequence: TGTGCCAGCAGCTTAGATCGCGGTAACTATGGCTACACCTTC.

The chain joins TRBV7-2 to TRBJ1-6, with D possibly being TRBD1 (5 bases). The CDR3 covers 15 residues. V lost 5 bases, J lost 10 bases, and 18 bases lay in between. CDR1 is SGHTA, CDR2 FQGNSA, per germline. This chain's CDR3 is CASSIWGGTSSPLHF. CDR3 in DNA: TGTGCCAGCAGCATTTGGGGGGGGACGAGCTCACCCCTCCACTTT.

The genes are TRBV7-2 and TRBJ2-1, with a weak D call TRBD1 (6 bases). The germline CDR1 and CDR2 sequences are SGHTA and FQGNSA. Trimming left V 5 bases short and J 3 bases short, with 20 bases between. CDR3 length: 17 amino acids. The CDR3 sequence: CASSKQGMVRGYNEQFF. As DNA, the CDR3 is TGTGCCAGCAGCAAACAGGGTATGGTGAGAGGCTACAATGAGCAGTTCTTC.

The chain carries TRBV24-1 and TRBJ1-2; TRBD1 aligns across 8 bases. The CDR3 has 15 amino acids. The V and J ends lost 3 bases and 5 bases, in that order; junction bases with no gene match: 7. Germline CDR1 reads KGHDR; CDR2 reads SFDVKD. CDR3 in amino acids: CATSDGTGQGYGYTF. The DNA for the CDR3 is TGTGCCACCAGTGATGGGACAGGACAGGGTTATGGCTACACCTTC.

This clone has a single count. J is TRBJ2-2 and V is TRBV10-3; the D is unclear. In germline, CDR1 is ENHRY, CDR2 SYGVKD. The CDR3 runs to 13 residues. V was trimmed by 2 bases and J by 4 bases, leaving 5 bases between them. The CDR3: CAISEGVTGELFF. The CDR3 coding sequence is TGTGCCATCAGTGAGGGAGTCACCGGGGAGCTGTTTTTT.